This T cell receptor (beta chain) was sequenced for a study of CD8 T cells in ankylosing spondylitis. TCRdb itself ran the 5' RACE reads through MiXCR, one entry per CDR3 protein. The sample includes 150,000 to 200,000 distinct CDR3 sequences, roughly 18% of them seen just once. The length of the CDR3 is 16 residues. V was clipped by 5 bases and J by 1 base; unmatched bases: 6. The germline V gene encodes CDR1 LNHDA and CDR2 SQIVND (reference sequence). This receptor was taken from a male donor with ankylosing spondylitis or in good health (not recorded which). Input material: blood, either unsorted or a sorted T cell fraction (not recorded which). The chain carries TRBV19 and TRBJ2-2, with TRBD2 identical over 8 bases. CDR3 DNA: TGTGCCAGTAGTCGGACAGCGGGGGTGAACACCGGGGAGCTGTTTTTT. Its protein product is CASSRTAGVNTGELFF.